The clone carrying this T cell receptor beta chain was counted a few times. The target antigen is unknown. This sample was included in a study of T cell repertoires in cytomegalovirus infection. Overall study: Indications of both CMV infection and matching HLA type were provided by public TCR beta signatures.

TCRdb ran MiXCR on the reads and lists one entry per CDR3 protein. This sample has over 300,000 distinct CDR3 sequences, with roughly a sixth found just once. CDR1 is MNHEY, CDR2 SVGAGI, per germline. V lost 6 bases to trimming and J lost 1 base; unmatched junction nucleotides: 5. The CDR3 extends over 14 amino acids. Study outcomes and limitations: Identification of carriers of CMV plus the relevant HLA was performed using cumulative public TCR beta family frequency. Dominant in the ex vivo response were TCR beta clonotypes restricted by HLA-C and specific for CMV.

The chain has TRBV6-5 and TRBJ1-1; 7 bases agree with TRBD1. Sequenced input: PBMCs. This clonotype originated in a human donor in good health (CMV status not recorded). Some clones in this sample may be carry-over from other donors' samples. The CDR3 spells CASRATGRNTEAFF. CDR3 DNA: TGTGCCAGCAGGGCGACAGGGAGGAACACTGAAGCTTTCTTT.